Listed below are T cell receptor beta chains from one sample, sequenced in a study of vaccination effects on CD4 cells after COVID-19. Measured with immunoSEQ multiplex PCR; TCRdb has only the in-frame clones, and not every one. This sample has fewer than 65,000 clones, with 80% to 90% found just once. Antigen specificity for these receptors is unknown. Sequenced material: CD4+ T cells from PBMCs cultured with HCoV-229E spike peptides, taken before COVID-19 vaccination. These receptors all come from a human donor who received a COVID-19 vaccine. Each CDR3 is given without its conserved first and last residue. Each record gives: J gene, V gene, clone size, D gene, CDR3 protein. A D gene is named only where the DNA matches it firmly. Not all rows give a size; the values are once, few, many and, for expanded clones, a class.

TRBJ1-1	TRBV4-1	.	.	ASSQGVGRPIERLREAF
TRBJ2-1	TRBV24-1	.	TRBD1	ATSDQGQEAGGEQF
TRBJ2-3	TRBV11-2	.	TRBD1	ASSLDRGQSDTQY
TRBJ2-2	TRBV7-2	.	.	ASSSWAGGELF
TRBJ1-5	TRBV6-6	.	TRBD1	ASSPPGTGGNQPQH
TRBJ2-1	TRBV7-9	.	.	ASSPGSVHNEQF
TRBJ1-2	TRBV18	.	TRBD1	ASSPGQGAVL
TRBJ1-1	TRBV2	.	.	ASKQESNTEAF
TRBJ1-2	TRBV29-1	.	.	SVVHGYGYT
TRBJ1-3	TRBV12-5	.	.	ASGLGHFSGNTIY
TRBJ1-5	TRBV19	.	.	ASTAEKSQPQH
TRBJ1-2	TRBV10-1	.	.	ASSESRTRGYT
TRBJ2-1	TRBV19	.	TRBD1	ASSRNRDRADNEQF
TRBJ2-5	TRBV6-5	.	TRBD1	ASTEGQRQETQY
TRBJ2-3	TRBV9	.	TRBD2	ASSVTSGGDTQY
TRBJ2-5	TRBV19	.	.	ASSRSRQETQY
TRBJ1-5	TRBV18	.	.	ASSHEGITGNQPQH
TRBJ2-2	TRBV9	once	.	ASSVSIGELF